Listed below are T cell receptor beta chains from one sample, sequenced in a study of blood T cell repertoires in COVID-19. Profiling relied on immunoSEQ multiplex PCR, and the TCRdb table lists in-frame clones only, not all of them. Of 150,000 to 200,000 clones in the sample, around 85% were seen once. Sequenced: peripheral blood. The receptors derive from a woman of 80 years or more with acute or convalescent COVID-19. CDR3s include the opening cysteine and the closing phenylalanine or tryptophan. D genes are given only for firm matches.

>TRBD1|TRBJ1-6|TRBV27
TGTGCCAGCAGTTTTGGACCTTTCATGACAGGGTGGGATTCACCCCTCCACTTT
CASSFGPFMTGWDSPLHF
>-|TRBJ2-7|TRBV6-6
TGTGCCAGCAGTTACGTGCTATTCCACGAGCAGTACTTC
CASSYVLFHEQYF
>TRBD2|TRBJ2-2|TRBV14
TGTGCCAGCAGCCAAGGGTTGACTAGCCGCCGCCGGGAGCTGTTTTTT
CASSQGLTSRRRELFF
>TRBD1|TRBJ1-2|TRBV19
TGTGCCAGTAGTCCCCGACAGGGGCCGTTCGGCTACACCTTC
CASSPRQGPFGYTF
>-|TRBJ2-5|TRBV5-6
TGTGCCAGCAGCTTCTCTAACCAAGAGACCCAGTACTTC
CASSFSNQETQYF
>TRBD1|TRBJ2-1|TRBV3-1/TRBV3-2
TGTGCCAGCAGCTTTCTTGGGACAGACGAGCAGTTCTTC
CASSFLGTDEQFF
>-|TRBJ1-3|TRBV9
TGTGCCAGCAGCGTAGGGGCGTTTGGAAACACCATATATTTT
CASSVGAFGNTIYF
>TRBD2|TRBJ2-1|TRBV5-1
TGCGCCAGCAGCTCGGGGAGCCTAGCGGGTGGAAATGAGCAGTTCTTC
CASSSGSLAGGNEQFF
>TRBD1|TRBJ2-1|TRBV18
TGTGCCAGCTCACCGGGACAGGGGTCCTACAATGAGCAGTTCTTC
CASSPGQGSYNEQFF
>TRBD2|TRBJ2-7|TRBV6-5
TGTGCCAGCAGTTACTCGAGGAGCGGGGGAAACTACGAGCAGTACTTC
CASSYSRSGGNYEQYF
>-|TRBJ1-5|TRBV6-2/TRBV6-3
TGTGCCAGCAGTTACGACACCAGTAGCAATCAGCCCCAGCATTTT
CASSYDTSSNQPQHF